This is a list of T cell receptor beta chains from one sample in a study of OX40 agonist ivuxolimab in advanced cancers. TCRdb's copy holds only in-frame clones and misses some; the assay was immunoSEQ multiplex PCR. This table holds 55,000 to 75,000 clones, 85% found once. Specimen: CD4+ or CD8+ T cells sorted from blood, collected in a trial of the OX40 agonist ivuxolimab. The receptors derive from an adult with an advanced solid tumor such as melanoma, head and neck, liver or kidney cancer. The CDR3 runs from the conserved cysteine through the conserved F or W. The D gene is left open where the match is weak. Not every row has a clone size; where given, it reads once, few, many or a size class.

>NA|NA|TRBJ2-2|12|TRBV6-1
CASLLGAGELFF
TGTGCCAGCCTCCTGGGGGCCGGGGAGCTGTTTTTT
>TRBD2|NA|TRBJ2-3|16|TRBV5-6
CASGLAGGRNTDTQYF
TGTGCCAGCGGTCTAGCGGGGGGGCGTAACACAGATACGCAGTATTTT
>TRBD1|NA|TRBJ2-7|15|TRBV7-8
CASSAPGQGPYEQYF
TGTGCCAGCAGCGCGCCGGGACAGGGCCCTTACGAGCAGTACTTC
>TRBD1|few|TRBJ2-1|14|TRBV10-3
CAISGRQGASEQFF
TGTGCCATCAGTGGTCGGCAGGGGGCCAGTGAGCAGTTCTTC
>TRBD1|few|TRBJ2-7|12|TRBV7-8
CASSRAGGEQYF
TGTGCCAGCAGCAGAGCAGGGGGCGAGCAGTACTTC
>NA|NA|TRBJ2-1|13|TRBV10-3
CAISQGGHNEQFF
TGTGCCATCAGCCAGGGGGGACACAATGAGCAGTTCTTC
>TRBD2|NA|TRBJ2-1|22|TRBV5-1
CASSLRVRPGLAGDRPDNEQFF
TGCGCCAGCAGCTTGAGGGTTCGGCCGGGACTAGCGGGAGATCGACCGGACAATGAGCAGTTCTTC
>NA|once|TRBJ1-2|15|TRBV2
CASSEAAVSYYGYTF
TGTGCCAGCAGTGAGGCGGCAGTTTCTTACTATGGCTACACCTTC
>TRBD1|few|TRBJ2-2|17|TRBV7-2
CASSPDSDRGRFGELFF
TGTGCCAGCAGCCCAGATTCGGACAGGGGGCGTTTCGGGGAGCTGTTTTTT
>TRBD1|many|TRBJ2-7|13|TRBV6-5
CASSDRPAYEQYF
TGTGCCAGCTCGGACAGGCCAGCCTACGAGCAGTACTTC
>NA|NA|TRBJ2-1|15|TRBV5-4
CASSTGSAPHNEQFF
TGTGCCAGCAGTACTGGGTCCGCCCCACACAATGAGCAGTTCTTC
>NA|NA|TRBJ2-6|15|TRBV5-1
CASSLAGVGANVLTF
TGCGCCAGCAGCTTGGCCGGGGTGGGGGCCAACGTCCTGACTTTC
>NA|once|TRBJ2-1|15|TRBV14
CASSQVGWTVNEQFF
TGTGCCAGCAGCCAAGTAGGATGGACAGTCAATGAGCAGTTCTTC
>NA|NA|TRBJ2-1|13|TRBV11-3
CASSFAGFNEQFF
TGTGCCAGCAGCTTCGCGGGGTTCAATGAGCAGTTCTTC
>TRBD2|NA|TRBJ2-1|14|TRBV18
CASSPASGGNEQFF
TGTGCCAGCTCACCAGCTAGCGGGGGTAATGAGCAGTTCTTC
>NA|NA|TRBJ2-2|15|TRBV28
CASSLGTWNTGELFF
TGTGCCAGCAGTTTAGGGACTTGGAACACCGGGGAGCTGTTTTTT
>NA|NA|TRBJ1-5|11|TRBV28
CASSLGQPQHF
TGTGCCAGCAGTTTAGGGCAGCCCCAGCATTTT
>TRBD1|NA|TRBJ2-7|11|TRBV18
CASSLDREQYF
TGTGCCAGCTCACTGGACAGGGAGCAGTACTTC
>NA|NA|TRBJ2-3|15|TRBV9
CASSSTDGIADTQYF
TGTGCCAGCAGCTCGACGGACGGGATCGCGGATACGCAGTATTTT
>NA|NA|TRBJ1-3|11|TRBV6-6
CASSTRNTIYF
TGTGCCAGCAGTACCAGAAACACCATATATTTT
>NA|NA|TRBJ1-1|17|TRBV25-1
CASSEYRFGDTLAGAFF
TGTGCCAGCAGTGAATATAGGTTTGGGGACACCCTCGCAGGAGCTTTCTTT
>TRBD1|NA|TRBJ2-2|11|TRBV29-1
CSVKRTGELFF
TGCAGCGTTAAGCGGACAGGAGAGCTGTTTTTT
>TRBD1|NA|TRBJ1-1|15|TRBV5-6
CASSADTGAAKVAFF
TGTGCCAGCAGCGCAGATACAGGGGCCGCGAAAGTAGCTTTCTTT
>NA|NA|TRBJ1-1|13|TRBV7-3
CASSLTSLTEAFF
TGTGCCAGCAGCTTAACAAGCCTCACTGAAGCTTTCTTT
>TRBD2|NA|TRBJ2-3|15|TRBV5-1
CASSLAGGITDTQYF
TGCGCCAGCAGCTTGGCGGGGGGGATCACAGATACGCAGTATTTT
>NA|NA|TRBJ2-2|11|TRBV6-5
CASGGSGELFF
TGTGCCAGCGGGGGTTCCGGGGAGCTGTTTTTT
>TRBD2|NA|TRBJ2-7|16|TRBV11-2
CASSLNRGGGLGEQYF
TGTGCCAGCAGCTTAAATCGTGGCGGGGGACTCGGCGAGCAGTACTTC
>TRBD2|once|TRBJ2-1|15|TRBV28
CASSFLSSGLNEQFF
TGTGCCAGCAGTTTCCTGTCTAGCGGACTCAATGAGCAGTTCTTC
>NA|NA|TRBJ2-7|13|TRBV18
CASSPAGLDEQYF
TGTGCCAGCTCACCTGCAGGGCTGGACGAGCAGTACTTC
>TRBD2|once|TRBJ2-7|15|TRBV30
CAWSVVGGRHYEQYF
TGTGCCTGGAGTGTGGTTGGCGGGAGGCACTACGAGCAGTACTTC
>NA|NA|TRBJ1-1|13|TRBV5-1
CASKIRGNTEAFF
TGCGCCAGTAAAATAAGGGGGAACACTGAAGCTTTCTTT
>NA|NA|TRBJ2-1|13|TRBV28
CASSQGLRNEQFF
TGTGCCAGCAGTCAGGGACTCCGCAATGAGCAGTTCTTC
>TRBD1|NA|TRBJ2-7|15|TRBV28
CASTPRGDRAYEQYF
TGTGCCAGCACCCCTCGGGGTGACAGGGCATACGAGCAGTACTTC
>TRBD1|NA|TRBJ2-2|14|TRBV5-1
CASSGTGNTGELFF
TGCGCCAGCAGCGGGACAGGGAACACCGGGGAGCTGTTTTTT
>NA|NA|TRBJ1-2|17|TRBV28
CASSLSGTVLANYGYTF
TGTGCCAGCAGTTTATCCGGGACGGTTTTAGCTAACTATGGCTACACCTTC
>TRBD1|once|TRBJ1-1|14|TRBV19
CASSPGQPNTEAFF
TGTGCCAGTAGCCCGGGACAGCCGAACACTGAAGCTTTCTTT
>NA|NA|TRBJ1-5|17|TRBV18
CASSPLAGKGSYQPQHF
TGTGCCAGCTCACCACTGGCAGGGAAGGGGAGTTACCAGCCCCAGCATTTT
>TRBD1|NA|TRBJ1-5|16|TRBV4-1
CASSQGGQGKSQPQHF
TGCGCCAGCAGCCAAGGAGGACAGGGTAAATCTCAGCCCCAGCATTTT
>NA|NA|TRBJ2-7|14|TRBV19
CASSTQVPPYEQYF
TGTGCCAGTAGTACCCAGGTCCCCCCCTACGAGCAGTACTTC
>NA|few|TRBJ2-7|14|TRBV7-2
CASSLDPAPYEQYF
TGTGCCAGCAGCTTAGATCCGGCCCCCTACGAGCAGTACTTC
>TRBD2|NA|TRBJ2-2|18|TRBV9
CASSVPTSGGPNTGELFF
TGTGCCAGCAGCGTACCGACTAGCGGGGGACCGAACACCGGGGAGCTGTTTTTT
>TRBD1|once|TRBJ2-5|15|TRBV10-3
CAISDVTGGQETQYF
TGTGCCATCAGTGACGTGACAGGGGGGCAAGAGACCCAGTACTTC